This entry lists 9 T cell receptor beta chains sequenced from one sample in a study of regulatory T cells in long-lasting Graves disease. Investigators prepared the TCR beta libraries by applying iRepertoire HTBI primers and Arm-PCR of CDR3 regions. Via MiXCR, TCRdb re-called the multiplex PCR reads, giving one row per CDR3 protein. The sample lists some 430,000 distinct CDR3 sequences, roughly 21% occurring once. Specified time point: persistent/refractory GD, antithyroid drugs over 5 years with positive TRAb. There was RNA extracted from PBMCs, and the TCR library was made from it. The sequencing used peripheral blood mononuclear cells (PBMCs), collected when the disease was refractory, from a patient treated with antithyroid drugs. These receptors came from a female donor with Graves disease.

This clonotype was picked up many times. The chain joins TRBV2 to TRBJ1-1, with 7 bases aligning to TRBD1. This CDR3 is 14 amino acids long. J gave up 0 bases and V 7 bases, and 5 bases lay outside the gene matches. Germline V gene lookup returns CDR1 SNHLY and CDR2 FYNNEI. DNA of the CDR3: TGTGCCAGCAATCCGACAGGGCTGAACACTGAAGCTTTCTTT. Its protein is CASNPTGLNTEAFF.

The chain carries TRBV12-3 or TRBV12-4 and TRBJ2-2; D might be TRBD1 (5 bases). CDR3 length equals 13 residues. V was shortened by 3 bases and J by 5 bases, with 7 bases between the two germline ends. The CDR3 DNA reads as TGTGCCAGCAGTTTGGGGCAGACCGGGGAGCTGTTTTTT. Translating it yields CASSLGQTGELFF.

This clonotype showed up just a few times. One end of the junction fails to match germline, which may point to a read error. J is TRBJ1-1 and V is TRBV20-1, with D perhaps TRBD1 (6 bases). The CDR3 totals 11 residues. CDR1 and CDR2 from the germline V gene are DFQATT and SNEGSKA (reference sequence). The CDR3 loop reads CSAMDSTEALF. DNA for the CDR3: TGCAGTGCTATGGACAGCACTGAAGCTCTCTTT.

This clonotype was counted only a few times. V usage is TRBV5-1 and J usage is TRBJ2-1, with D maybe TRBD2 (6 bases). Trimming took off 5 bases at V and 10 bases at J, with 16 bases between the two ends. This CDR3 spans 13 amino acids. The germline gives CDR1 SGHRS, CDR2 YFSETQ. The CDR3 region is CASSWGDDEEQFF. DNA for the CDR3: TGCGCCAGCAGTTGGGGGGACGACGAGGAGCAGTTCTTC.

Many counts were recorded for this clonotype. The chain recombines TRBV27 with TRBJ1-4, with D perhaps TRBD1 (5 bases). V lost 7 bases and J 5 bases, leaving 8 bases between the germline ends. The CDR3 length is 12 residues. CDR1 and CDR2 from the germline V gene are MNHEY and SMNVEV (reference sequence). The CDR3 loop is CASKGLNEKLFF. The CDR3 region has the DNA TGTGCCAGCAAGGGGCTAAATGAAAAACTGTTTTTT.

V gene TRBV20-1 combines with J gene TRBJ2-7, with D perhaps matching TRBD2 (6 bases). This CDR3 contains 14 residues. Germline assignment: CDR1 DFQATT and CDR2 SNEGSKA (reference sequence). The V and J ends lost 1 base and 4 bases respectively, with 14 bases between them. This chain's CDR3 is CSARADGRSYEQYF. The CDR3 DNA sequence: TGCAGTGCTAGAGCCGACGGGAGATCGTACGAGCAGTACTTC.

This clonotype was detected many times. The genes are TRBV6-1 and TRBJ2-7; D gene ambiguous. V lost 5 bases and J 12 bases, leaving 20 bases between the germline ends. Germline V gene sequence: CDR1 MNHNS, CDR2 SASEGT. This CDR3 is 13 amino acids long. This CDR3 is CASSRPSENSGYF. The CDR3 DNA reads as TGTGCCAGCAGTCGACCCTCCGAGAATTCAGGGTACTTC.

The chain recombines TRBV6-1 with TRBJ2-4, with unresolved D. V lost 8 bases and J lost 8, with 16 bases in between. From germline, CDR1 is MNHNS and CDR2 SASEGT. CDR3 length: 13 amino acids. CDR3 in amino acids: CASGHQLRDIQYF. The CDR3, as DNA: TGTGCCAGCGGGCACCAACTAAGGGACATTCAGTACTTC.

This chain connects TRBV14 to TRBJ2-2, with D unclear. Looked up from germline, CDR1 is SGHDN and CDR2 is FVKESK. The CDR3 consists of 11 residues. V lost 4 bases, J lost 9 bases, and 6 bases lay in between. This chain's CDR3 is CASSRSRELFF. CDR3 in DNA: TGTGCCAGCAGCCGGAGCCGGGAGCTGTTTTTT.